Below are 31 T cell receptor beta chains sequenced from a single sample in a study of cytomegalovirus exposure and HLA in healthy donors. The PCR made use of 60 Vbeta and 13 Jbeta primers. The repertoire was sequenced with immunoSEQ multiplex PCR; TCRdb's copy has only in-frame clones and lacks some. The sample carries more than 90,000 clones, nearly 70% recorded once. The sample comprised PBMCs. The origin of the receptors is a man between 45 and 60 years old in good health and CMV-seronegative.

The rearrangement links TRBV4-3 to TRBJ1-2, with 7 nucleotides matching TRBD1. Trimming took 4 bases from V and 4 from J; bases not matched to a gene: 6. The CDR3 consists of 14 residues. Germline V gives CDR1 LGHNA, CDR2 YSLEER. CDR3 in DNA: TGCGCCAGCAGCCCCGACAGGGAATTCTATGGCTACACCTTC. Its protein is CASSPDREFYGYTF.

The gene calls are TRBV7-2 and TRBJ2-5, with 8 bases that match TRBD2. Germline V gene data show CDR1 as SGHTA and CDR2 as FQGNSA. V lost 3 bases, J lost 5 bases, and 8 bases stayed unmatched. This CDR3 is 15 amino acids long. The CDR3 is CASSLQAGERETQYF. The CDR3 bases are TGTGCCAGCAGCTTGCAAGCGGGAGAGAGGGAGACCCAGTACTTC.

This clone was picked up one time. The chain carries TRBV4-2 and TRBJ2-7, with a possible D match to TRBD1 (6 bases). Trimming removed 4 bases from V and 6 bases from J, with 22 bases in between. This CDR3 is built from 16 residues. CDR1 is LGHNA, CDR2 YNFKEQ, per germline. This chain's CDR3 is CASSREQNRVQGEQYF. The CDR3, as DNA: TGTGCCAGCAGCCGAGAACAGAACAGGGTTCAAGGCGAGCAGTACTTC.

This chain joins TRBV30 and TRBJ2-1; TRBD2 matches at 10 bases. In germline, CDR1 is GTSNPN, CDR2 SVGIG (reference sequence). The CDR3 runs 13 residues. Germline trimming cut 3 bases from V and 16 bases from J; bases unmatched to any gene: 12. The CDR3 loop reads CAWRLAGEPVLFF. CDR3 nucleotides: TGTGCCTGGAGGCTAGCGGGAGAGCCCGTTCTCTTCTTC.

This chain links TRBV6-6 with TRBJ2-3; TRBD2 aligns across 11 bases. From germline, CDR1 is MNHNY and CDR2 SVGAGI (reference sequence). The CDR3 is 16 amino acids. The V gene end was trimmed by 5 bases and the J gene end by 3 bases; junction bases not matched to a gene: 7. The CDR3 DNA reads as TGTGCCAGCAGTCGACCGGGACTAGCGGAGACAGATACGCAGTATTTT. This codes for CASSRPGLAETDTQYF.

This rearrangement joins TRBV7-2 to TRBJ1-5, with D possibly matching TRBD1 (6 bases). Germline lookup yields CDR1 SGHTA and CDR2 FQGNSA. The CDR3 runs 14 residues. V was cut by 5 bases and J by 7 bases, with 15 bases left in between. Here the CDR3 reads CASSITGFPQPQHF. For the CDR3, the DNA is TGTGCCAGCAGCATTACAGGGTTCCCCCAGCCCCAGCATTTT.

The CDR3 spells CASSLAPRVGTDTQYF. The CDR3 DNA sequence: TGTGCCAGCAGCTTGGCCCCGAGGGTGGGCACAGATACGCAGTATTTT. J is TRBJ2-3 and V is TRBV5-4; TRBD2 is a possible D gene (5 bases). Germline V CDR1 and CDR2: SGHNT, YYREEE (reference sequence). The CDR3 has 16 residues. V lost 0 bases to trimming and J lost 1 base, with 12 bases between them.

V usage is TRBV6-5 and J usage is TRBJ1-6; D uncertain. V lost 6 bases and J lost 7, with 16 bases in between. The length of the CDR3 is 15 residues. The germline V gene encodes CDR1 MNHEY and CDR2 SVGAGI. The CDR3, as DNA: TGTGCCAGCAGATACCGGACGGGAGGAAATTCACCCCTCCACTTT. Protein sequence: CASRYRTGGNSPLHF.

This clone was observed a handful of times. The genes are TRBV4-3 and TRBJ1-4; D possibly corresponds to TRBD1 (6 bases). Trimming removed 0 bases at V and 8 bases at J, with 22 bases between. CDR1 LGHNA and CDR2 YSLEER come from the germline V gene. CDR3 size: 18 residues. Written as DNA, the CDR3 is TGCGCCAGCAGCCAAGACCCCGACCGGACAGCCGGTGGGGAAAAACTGTTTTTT. It specifies CASSQDPDRTAGGEKLFF.

This clone was observed a handful of times. This rearrangement joins TRBV30 to TRBJ1-4; TRBD1 matches at 10 bases. The CDR3 covers 16 residues. Losses at the gene ends were 2 bases for V and 6 bases for J; bases not matched to a gene: 9. The V gene's germline CDR1 is GTSNPN and CDR2 SVGIG (reference sequence). CDR3 sequence: CAWSSLHGTGDEKLFF. The CDR3 DNA is TGTGCCTGGAGTTCACTCCATGGGACAGGGGATGAAAAACTGTTTTTT.

The CDR3 loop reads CASSPIAGGGETQYF. In DNA form, the CDR3 reads TGCGCCAGCAGTCCTATAGCGGGGGGGGGAGAGACCCAGTACTTC. The chain couples TRBV4-1 to TRBJ2-5; 11 bases are a match to TRBD2. Germline-derived CDR1 and CDR2 are MGHRA and YSYEKL. This CDR3 has 15 residues. The trim removed 6 bases at V and 4 bases at J, leaving 7 bases unmatched.

This clone was counted a few times. The chain combines TRBV2 with TRBJ2-7; 12 nucleotides match TRBD1. V shed 4 bases, J shed 7 bases, and the junction held 5 bases outside the gene matches. CDR1 and CDR2 from the germline V gene are SNHLY and FYNNEI. The CDR3 loop spans 14 amino acids. The CDR3 sequence: CASSGGTGGWEQYF. In nucleotides, the CDR3 is TGTGCCAGCAGTGGGGGGACAGGGGGCTGGGAGCAGTACTTC.

This chain uses TRBV30 with TRBJ1-4; D remains ambiguous. This CDR3 comprises 13 residues. Germline V CDR1 and CDR2: GTSNPN, SVGIG (reference sequence). Between the trimmed V and J ends, which lost 2 bases and 8 bases, there was a span of 12 bases. The CDR3: CAWSTGGGEKLFF. DNA of the CDR3: TGTGCCTGGAGTACCGGAGGAGGAGAAAAACTGTTTTTT.

This clone was picked up a small number of times. The chain joins TRBV5-1 to TRBJ1-4; 7 bases are a match to TRBD1. With V trimmed by 3 bases and J by 8 bases, 10 bases remained unmatched. Germline values: CDR1 SGHRS, CDR2 YFSETQ. The CDR3 runs to 15 residues. The CDR3 reads CASSSLTGLGEKLFF. For the CDR3, the DNA is TGCGCCAGCAGCTCATTGACAGGGTTAGGGGAAAAACTGTTTTTT.

The chain joins TRBV7-3 to TRBJ1-1; D unresolved. Germline V gene data show CDR1 as SGHTA and CDR2 as FQGTGA. The CDR3 runs to 13 residues. Trimming took 5 bases from V and 1 from J, leaving 8 bases between them. In DNA form, the CDR3 reads TGTGCCAGCAGCCGGTCGAGGAACACTGAAGCTTTCTTT. Translated: CASSRSRNTEAFF.

Remarks on this clone: Germline is not matched at one junction end, which may reflect a read error. V and J are TRBV10-3 and TRBJ1-6; D may be TRBD1 (6 bases). Germline CDR1 ENHRY, CDR2 SYGVKD. The CDR3 sequence is 17 residues long. The CDR3 DNA reads as TGTGCCATCAGTTCCCGACAGGACATAGCTTATAATTCACCCCCCCACTTT. This translates into CAISSRQDIAYNSPPHF.

This clone has only a few counts. J is TRBJ2-2 and V is TRBV27; 9 bases match TRBD1. Per germline, CDR1 MNHEY and CDR2 SMNVEV (reference sequence). The CDR3 spans 17 residues. With 3 bases clipped from V and 4 bases from J, the junction kept 9 bases outside the gene matches. In DNA, the CDR3 is TGTGCCAGCAGTTTTTTATCGGGACAGGGTTCCACCGGGGAGCTGTTTTTT. Translation: CASSFLSGQGSTGELFF.

This sequence joins TRBV25-1 and TRBJ1-4; no definite D call. With 3 bases removed from V and 7 bases from J, the gap between germline ends came to 18 bases. Germline loops: CDR1 MGHDK, CDR2 SYGVNS. The CDR3 runs 16 residues. CDR3 sequence reads: CASSDPHRGGREKLFF. The CDR3, as DNA: TGTGCCAGCAGTGACCCCCACCGAGGAGGCCGTGAAAAACTGTTTTTT. Full variable domain (remainder filled in from reference TRBV25-1 and TRBJ1-4): EADIYQTPRYLVIGTGKKITLECSQTMGHDKMYWYQQDPGMELHLIHYSYGVNSTEKGDLSSESTVSRIRTEHFPLTLESARPSHTSQYLCASSDPHRGGREKLFFGSGTQLSVL.

The chain has TRBV7-8 and TRBJ2-5, with a possible D match to TRBD2 (6 bases). Trimming took 10 bases from V and 0 from J, leaving 15 bases between them. Germline V CDR1 and CDR2: SGHVS, FQNEAQ. The CDR3 sequence is 14 residues long. The CDR3 sequence is CATQGLTYQETQYF. Here the CDR3 DNA reads TGTGCCACCCAGGGACTTACGTACCAAGAGACCCAGTACTTC.

V usage is TRBV11-3 and J usage is TRBJ2-1; 7 bases are a match to TRBD2. Germline V gene sequence: CDR1 SGHNT, CDR2 YENEEA. The CDR3 has 16 residues. After removal of 5 bases from V and 8 bases from J, the junction contained 15 bases not matched to a gene. The CDR3 nucleotides are TGTGCCAGCAGCCCCTTCTCTAGCGGCCCTTGGGATGAGCAGTTCTTC. It codes for CASSPFSSGPWDEQFF. The full variable domain, completed using reference TRBV11-3 and TRBJ2-1, is EAGVVQSPRYKIIEKKQPVAFWCNPISGHNTLYWYLQNLGQGPELLIRYENEEAVDDSQLPKDRFSAERLKGVDSTLKIQPAELGDSAVYLCASSPFSSGPWDEQFFGPGTRLTVL.

V is TRBV28 and J is TRBJ1-5; weak D call: TRBD1 (6 bases). V lost 5 bases and J lost 6, with 20 bases in between. CDR3 length: 16 residues. Germline lookup yields CDR1 MDHEN and CDR2 SYDVKM. The CDR3 region has the DNA TGTGCCAGCAGTCCGGGGTACAGGGCCCCAGGTCAGCCCCAGCATTTT. Its translation is CASSPGYRAPGQPQHF.

The chain couples TRBV6-6 to TRBJ2-2; D is perhaps TRBD2 (6 bases). This CDR3 is built from 15 residues. Germline CDR1 and CDR2: MNHNY and SVGAGI (reference sequence). The ends were cut back, 8 bases at V and 5 bases at J, with 18 bases in the middle. This CDR3 is CASVDGLRGTGELFF. DNA of the CDR3: TGTGCCAGCGTTGATGGACTACGAGGGACCGGGGAGCTGTTTTTT.

The table lists this clone with a few counts. This likely came from a read error, as a far larger clone is one base away. V is TRBV7-9 and J is TRBJ2-7, with D unresolved. This CDR3 has 12 amino acids. Per germline, CDR1 SEHNR and CDR2 FQNEAQ (reference sequence). V lost 8 bases to trimming and J lost 1 base, with 9 bases between them. CDR3: CASGSFSYEQYF. As DNA, the CDR3 is TGTGCCAGCGGCTCATTTTCCTACGAGCAGTACTTC.

This chain connects TRBV11-2 to TRBJ2-7, with 9 bases that match TRBD1. This CDR3 spans 15 amino acids. Trimming cost V 5 bases and J 1 base; bases outside gene matches: 6. CDR1 is SGHAT, CDR2 FQNNGV, per germline. This chain's CDR3 is CASSGGQGSSYEQYF. Written as DNA, the CDR3 is TGTGCCAGCAGCGGGGGACAGGGTTCGTCCTACGAGCAGTACTTC.

This clone was seen a few times. The gene calls are TRBV7-2 and TRBJ2-4, with 7 bases lining up with TRBD1. Germline V gene sequence: CDR1 SGHTA, CDR2 FQGNSA. With 5 bases clipped from V and 6 bases from J, the junction kept 4 bases outside the gene matches. This CDR3 comprises 13 residues. The CDR3 is CASSPNRGNIQYF. The CDR3, as DNA: TGTGCCAGCAGCCCCAACAGGGGAAACATTCAGTACTTC.

This clone turned up a few times. The J gene is TRBJ2-5, the V gene TRBV4-1; 7 bases agree with TRBD1. V trimming: 4 bases; J trimming: 5 bases; junction bases outside the gene matches: 7. This CDR3 is built from 14 residues. Per the germline V gene, CDR1 is MGHRA and CDR2 is YSYEKL. CDR3 protein: CASSRLLRGETQYF. Here the CDR3 DNA reads TGCGCCAGCAGCCGCCTCCTCAGGGGGGAGACCCAGTACTTC.

V and J are TRBV5-1 and TRBJ1-2; 8 bases agree with TRBD1. The V gene end was trimmed by 4 bases and the J gene end by 4 bases; junction bases not matched to a gene: 9. The CDR3 length is 15 residues. The germline V gene has CDR1 SGHRS and CDR2 YFSETQ. In nucleotides, the CDR3 is TGCGCCAGCAGCGCAGGACAGGGCCATATCTATGGCTACACCTTC. Translated: CASSAGQGHIYGYTF.

The chain joins TRBV29-1 to TRBJ2-3, with a weak D call TRBD2 (5 bases). The length of the CDR3 is 13 residues. CDR1 SQVTM and CDR2 ANQGSEA come from the germline V gene. Trimming shortened V by 5 bases and J by 6 bases, and 15 bases separated the two germline ends. CDR3: CSVHGGVVDTQYF. CDR3 in DNA: TGCAGCGTTCATGGAGGTGTCGTGGATACGCAGTATTTT.

A note on this clone: Lacking the conserved final phenylalanine or tryptophan, this CDR3 likely reflects a read error. This chain connects TRBV27 to TRBJ1-4; D may be TRBD1 (5 bases). The germline V gene encodes CDR1 MNHEY and CDR2 SMNVEV (reference sequence). The CDR3 runs to 15 residues. The V end was cut by 5 bases, the J end by 2 bases, with 12 bases between. CDR3 nucleotide sequence: TGTGCCAGCAGTCCCTCGGGGGGGACTAATGAAAAACTGTTTGTT. Protein product: CASSPSGGTNEKLFV.

This clone was counted only a few times. This sequence joins TRBV5-6 and TRBJ2-7; 8 bases are a match to TRBD1. V was clipped by 0 bases and J by 3 bases; unmatched bases: 5. Germline V gene lookup returns CDR1 SGHDT and CDR2 YYEEEE. The CDR3 sequence is 15 residues long. The CDR3 reads CASSLAPDRVYEQYV. As DNA, the CDR3 is TGTGCCAGCAGCTTGGCCCCGGACAGGGTCTACGAGCAGTACGTC.

This chain joins TRBV30 and TRBJ2-2; D perhaps matches TRBD2 (5 bases). V gave up 8 bases and J gave up 9 bases, with 16 bases separating them. There are 12 residues in the CDR3. Germline V gene lookup returns CDR1 GTSNPN and CDR2 SVGIG (reference sequence). CDR3 DNA sequence: TGTGCCCGGGGAGATCCGCTCCGGGAGCTGTTTTTT. It specifies CARGDPLRELFF. The entire variable domain, with the rest obtained from reference TRBV30 and TRBJ2-2, is as follows: SQTIHQWPATLVQPVGSPLSLECTVEGTSNPNLYWYRQAAGRGLQLLFYSVGIGQISSEVPQNLSASRPQDRQFILSSKKLLLSDSGFYLCARGDPLRELFFGEGSRLTVL.